This T cell receptor beta chain appears in the sequencing data of a study of cytomegalovirus exposure and HLA in healthy donors (dated by TCRdb to about 2017). Study-wide context: According to an earlier analysis of 550 to 750 of the donors, roughly 180 million T cells yielded roughly 100 million unique TCR beta sequences and more than 250 Gb of sequence data. Around 320 gigabases of sequencing data and approximately 85 million unique TCR sequences were included in an early release covering several hundred HLA-typed donors. Among the roughly 400 genotyped donors, roughly 80% belonged to the genetic ancestry cluster associated with self-reported Caucasian donors. The study aimed to test whether cataloging public T cell receptors could reveal signatures of past pathogen exposure. Using immunosequencing, the study profiled T cell repertoires from 500 to 800 subjects and related those repertoires to cytomegalovirus serostatus. A separate validation cohort of over a hundred different subjects was used in addition to the roughly 670-subject first cohort. To predict cytomegalovirus infection status, the study brought together high-throughput TCR immunosequencing, statistical association of individual TCRs with disease status, and machine learning. A later analysis re-analyzed previously published TCR beta repertoires from hundreds of donors and added high-resolution HLA genotyping to study TCR occurrence patterns. The later analysis used no new phenotypic data to find candidate immune exposures, relying instead on TCR beta sequences and their occurrence across donors. In an earlier analysis of a few hundred of the donors, high-throughput TCR beta sequencing was used to judge whether each TCR beta V gene segment behaved as functional or pseudogenic. Donor age, sex, ethnicity and CMV serostatus were compiled together with the repertoire data. Genome-wide SNP genotypes for about 65% of the roughly 700 donors were used in a later genetic analysis, which treated that subset as a discovery cohort. Every discovery cohort repertoire had been produced on one sequencing platform. HLA typing covered class I and class II loci at four-digit resolution. Typing coverage differed by locus: A, B, C, DRB1 and DQB1 were typed in roughly 620-630 donors, DQA1 in around 500, DPA1 in some 600, and DPB1 in 472. Several DR-DQ haplotypes were handled as single units for association and clustering because linkage in the cohort was strong. Among 300 to 500 genotyped donors of the cohort, an average of roughly 230,000 unique TCR beta nucleotide sequences was sequenced per donor, of which about 20% were non-productive.

As for this clone: Its antigen specificity is not known.

Libraries were built with the immunoSEQ multiplex PCR assay. For the multiplex PCR, a mixture combining 60 forward primers for TCR Vbeta segments and 13 reverse primers for TCR Jbeta segments was used. Amplification of the CDR3 region of rearranged TCR beta genes was performed with a multiplex PCR assay on genomic DNA. Amplified TCR beta libraries were sequenced as 87-base-pair reads on the Illumina HiSeq System. Per the authors' processing: A later analysis tallied around 82 million unique TCR beta chains across the roughly 610 repertoires, and around 10 million of those chains were shared by two or more donors. Raw reads were error-corrected and collapsed into unique sequences by a nearest-neighbor algorithm in which closely related sequences were merged to remove PCR and sequencing errors. CDR3 sequences were aligned to IMGT reference sequences to assign V, D and J gene segments. For a sequence to be retained, at least a six-nucleotide match to both a V gene segment and a J gene segment was required. Rearrangements were called productive when the CDR3 lacked stop codons and stayed in frame with V and J; all others were non-productive. CDR3 was defined according to IMGT convention as the region running from the second conserved V-encoded cysteine to the conserved J-encoded phenylalanine. The earlier analysis of approximately 500 of the donors excluded sequences that lacked an unambiguous match to a single V gene segment. In an earlier analysis of around 590 of the donors, a V segment was called functional when productive rearrangements were above 56.7%, and segregating when the standard deviation between donors exceeded 5%. A statistical classification framework was developed to diagnose cytomegalovirus status using the catalog of TCR beta chain sequences. In a later analysis, TCR nucleotide sequences were compared against IMGT/GENE-DB human TR gene sequences so that V and J genes could be assigned. Using the TCRdist pipeline, a later analysis assigned CDR3 sequences along with most-parsimonious VDJ recombination scenarios. In a later analysis, each TCR beta chain was defined by its CDR3 amino acid sequence together with its V-gene family, and reads lacking a unique V-gene family were excluded. As a way to deal with suspected cross-contamination and a sequencing artifact, a later analysis dropped more than 500 nucleotide sequences that were highly shared and had low generation probability. In a later analysis, a clonal expansion index for each public chain was calculated from normalized within-repertoire ranks of inferred template counts. A later analysis computed generation probabilities with a VDJ recombination model fitted to out-of-frame rearrangements, and checked the results against IGoR. Hypergeometric tests were used in a later analysis to score TCR-TCR, TCR-HLA and TCR-CMV co-occurrence, with a repertoire-size bias correction applied to the TCR pairs. In a later analysis, false discovery rates were estimated by permuting HLA or CMV assignments 20 times. In a later analysis, co-occurring TCRs were grouped using DBSCAN, and TCRdist sequence similarity was added for clustering within HLA-allele-positive subsets. For co-occurrence clustering, repertoires with fewer than 30,000 or more than 120,000 public chains were excluded, along with about five repertoires with anomalous nucleotide sharing. Not all clones reach the TCRdb copy of this immuneACCESS table, which keeps in-frame sequences only. Checked studies attribute under half of the gap to unresolved V genes and leave the rest unexplained. The V and J calls and clone size are taken from that table; D and trimming were inferred from the DNA. The sample table on file contains around 50,000 clones. The ten largest make up about a sixth of the sample.

The cohort comprised hundreds of healthy bone marrow donors. At the time of sampling, every cohort member was nominally healthy, though immune exposures that went unrecorded were likely present. The donor was CMV seronegative and was included in the group of a few hundred seronegative cohort members. A peripheral blood sample was provided by each donor, and peripheral blood mononuclear cells were used for TCR beta sequencing. The Qiagen DNeasy Blood Extraction Kit was used to extract genomic DNA from the blood cell samples. General findings and caveats noted by the study authors: The cohort was sequenced for TCR beta chains only, and without alpha or paired-chain data the features that could be detected were limited. A group of highly shared sequence variants was considered likely to be a technical artifact of the sequencing pipeline. A few of the identified cytomegalovirus-associated TCR beta chains were confirmed in vitro to be specific for cytomegalovirus antigens. The study gave a list of roughly 150 TCR beta chains associated with cytomegalovirus. The classifier was reported to diagnose cytomegalovirus status with high specificity and sensitivity in both the original cohort and the validation cohort. When HLA alleles, especially DR and DQ, strongly co-occurred, attributing TCR associations to individual alleles was difficult. Most TCR sequences were observed very rarely across donors, whereas some public TCRs were present in many individuals. In a later analysis, most CMV-associated TCR beta chains were found to appear HLA-restricted, with HLA associations seemingly driven largely by CMV exposure. The only immune exposure information available for the cohort was CMV serostatus. In a later analysis, several top co-occurrence clusters were reported to appear linked to parvovirus B19, influenza, CMV and Epstein-Barr virus. The authors suggested that the approach could potentially be extended to other disease states and immunological phenotypes. In a later analysis, the rate of TCR association differed among HLA loci, with DRB1 alleles having the most associated TCRs and HLA-C alleles having the fewest. Some IMGT-functional V segments, including TRBV6-2 and TRBV6-3, could not be told apart with the 87-base-pair reads, so those segments were excluded. In a later genetic analysis, fewer N-insertions in productive TCRs were reported among donors in an Asian-associated ancestry cluster than the 666-donor mean. Because counts were too low, 15 to 20 rarely observed V segments, including chromosome 9 orphons, were excluded from the earlier analysis of fewer than 650 of the donors. In a later genetic analysis, a missense DCLRE1C variant was associated with V-gene and J-gene trimming of TCR beta chains, and the association was replicated in an independent cohort. Because HLA typing was unavailable for some donors at each locus, only the typed subset was used in association tests. A later analysis found that HLA-associated TCR beta chains were more clonally expanded and had lower generation probabilities than equally common non-associated chains. Specific HLA alleles were associated with 15,000 to 20,000 TCR beta sequences at a false discovery rate of 0.05 in a later analysis. In an earlier analysis of 500 to 650 of the donors, most TCR beta V segments appeared in productive rearrangements about 90% or about 30% of the time, broadly matching IMGT annotations. The presence/absence analyses assumed that sequencing depth was roughly uniform across donors, and that assumption may not be true. A further reported finding was that TCR beta sequences accurately predicted the HLA-A and HLA-B alleles for most subjects in the first cohort. Linkage disequilibrium might explain the correlated functional status among segregating V segments, but an unknown experimental factor could not be excluded.

From the germline V gene, CDR1 is KGHSH and CDR2 is LQKENI. From cysteine to phenylalanine, the CDR3 is 15 amino acids long. Left in the record is the CDR3 DNA by itself, 45 bases read in frame from the first base. V is cut by 2 bases and J by 0 bases, and the space between the germline ends is 7 bases. This receptor chain uses TRBV18 and TRBJ2-2; a tentative D match to TRBD1 spans 5 bases. The sequencing sample was made of PBMCs. This TCR was sampled from a male donor in good health and CMV-seronegative. The CDR3 reads as follows: CASSPSTANTGELFF. The nucleotide sequence is given as TGTGCCAGCTCACCATCGACAGCGAACACCGGGGAGCTGTTTTTT. With all but the CDR3 taken from the reference TRBV18 and TRBJ2-2 genes, the full variable domain is: NAGVMQNPRHLVRRRGQEARLRCSPMKGHSHVYWYRQLPEEGLKFMVYLQKENIIDESGMPKERFSAEFPKEGPSILRIQQVVRGDSAAYFCASSPSTANTGELFFGEGSRLTVL.